The 6 T cell receptor beta chains given below trace back to one sample, sequenced in a study of CD8 T cells in Susac syndrome. Reverse transcription of roughly 0.5 to 1 ug RNA was performed with random hexamers. Each CDR3 protein is one row after TCRdb ran MiXCR on the immunoSEQ multiplex PCR reads. The profile covers approximately 120,000 distinct CDR3 sequences, with roughly 97% appearing a single time and roughly 0.096% taken by the ten largest. What was sequenced was CD4+ T cells from PBMCs. All receptors come from a human donor in good health.

The V gene is TRBV20-1, the J gene TRBJ1-1, with D possibly being TRBD1 (6 bases). CDR1 is DFQATT and CDR2 is SNEGSKA in the germline V gene (reference sequence). V was cut by 6 bases and J by 4 bases, with 21 bases left in between. The CDR3 consists of 15 residues. As DNA, the CDR3 is TGCAGTGCGAATAGCGCCCCCAGGGGATCCACTGAAGCTTTCTTT. This codes for CSANSAPRGSTEAFF.

The chain has TRBV20-1 and TRBJ1-2; D perhaps matches TRBD1 (5 bases). Trimming took off 3 bases at V and 5 bases at J, with 16 bases between the two ends. Germline CDR1 is DFQATT and CDR2 is SNEGSKA (reference sequence). The length of the CDR3 is 14 residues. The CDR3 is CSARGVEGKYGYTF. For the CDR3, the DNA is TGCAGTGCTAGGGGGGTTGAGGGGAAGTATGGCTACACCTTC.

V is TRBV29-1 and J is TRBJ2-1, with D maybe TRBD1 (8 bases). In germline, CDR1 is SQVTM, CDR2 ANQGSEA. The germline V and J ends were trimmed by 0 bases and 8 bases, with 14 bases remaining between them. The CDR3 covers 14 residues. Here the CDR3 reads CSVEDTGGVDEQFF. Written as DNA, the CDR3 is TGCAGCGTTGAAGATACAGGGGGGGTCGATGAGCAGTTCTTC.

This chain joins TRBV2 and TRBJ1-5, with TRBD1 matching over 7 bases. The CDR3 extends over 15 amino acids. The germline CDR1 and CDR2 sequences are SNHLY and FYNNEI. Trimming took 6 bases from V and 2 from J; bases not matched to a gene: 7. CDR3 amino acids: CASSSTGLGNQPQHF. The CDR3 DNA is TGTGCCAGCAGCTCGACAGGGCTGGGCAATCAGCCCCAGCATTTT.

This chain connects TRBV2 to TRBJ1-1; D uncertain. This CDR3 has 14 amino acids. Germline V gene lookup returns CDR1 SNHLY and CDR2 FYNNEI. Trimming cost V 0 bases and J 6 bases, with 11 bases left between them. The CDR3 DNA sequence: TGTGCCAGCAGTGAAGCGCTTCCAGTCCCTGAAGCTTTCTTT. The encoded protein is CASSEALPVPEAFF.

CDR3 sequence (DNA): TGTGCCAGCAGCCTCCATGCGCAGGGGGCAGCCAAAAACATTCAGTACTTC. Translation gives CASSLHAQGAAKNIQYF. The chain joins TRBV7-8 to TRBJ2-4, with 8 bases that match TRBD1. Per germline, CDR1 SGHVS and CDR2 FQNEAQ. The V and J ends lost 5 bases and 0 bases, in that order; junction bases with no gene match: 9. CDR3 length: 17 residues.